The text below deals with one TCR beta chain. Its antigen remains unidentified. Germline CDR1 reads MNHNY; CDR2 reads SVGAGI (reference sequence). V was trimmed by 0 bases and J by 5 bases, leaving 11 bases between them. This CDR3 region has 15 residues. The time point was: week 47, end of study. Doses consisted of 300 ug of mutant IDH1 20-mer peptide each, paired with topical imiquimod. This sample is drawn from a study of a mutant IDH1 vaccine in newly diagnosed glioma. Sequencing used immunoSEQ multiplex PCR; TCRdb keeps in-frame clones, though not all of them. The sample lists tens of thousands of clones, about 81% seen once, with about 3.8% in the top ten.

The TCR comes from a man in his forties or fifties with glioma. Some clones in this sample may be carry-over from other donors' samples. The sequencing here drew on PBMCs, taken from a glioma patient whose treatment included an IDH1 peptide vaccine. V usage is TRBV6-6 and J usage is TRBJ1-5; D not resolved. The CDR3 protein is CASSYSVSGYQPQHF. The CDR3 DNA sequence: TGTGCCAGCAGTTACTCGGTGTCAGGCTATCAGCCCCAGCATTTT.